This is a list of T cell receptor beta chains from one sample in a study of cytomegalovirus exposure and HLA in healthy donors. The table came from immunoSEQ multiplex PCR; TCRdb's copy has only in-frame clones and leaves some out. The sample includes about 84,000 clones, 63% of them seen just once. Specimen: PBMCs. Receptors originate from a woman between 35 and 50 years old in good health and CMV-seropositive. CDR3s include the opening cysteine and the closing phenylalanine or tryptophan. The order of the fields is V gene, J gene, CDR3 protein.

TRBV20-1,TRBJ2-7,CSAPGGPHF
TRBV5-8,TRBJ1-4,CASSVTGFATNEKLFF
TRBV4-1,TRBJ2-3,CASSRGGTDTQYF
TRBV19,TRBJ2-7,CASSLTLVGGTTYEQYF
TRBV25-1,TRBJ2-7,CASSGRQGWFDEQYF
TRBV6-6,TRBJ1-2,CASSYDNQGSYGYTF
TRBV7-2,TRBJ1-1,CASSFGTGGTTEAFF
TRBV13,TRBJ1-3,CASSNRGGTGNTIYF
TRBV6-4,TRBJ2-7,CATCETTGRCPYEQYF
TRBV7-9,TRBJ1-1,CASSSLPGTGIFSGTVAFF
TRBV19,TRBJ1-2,CASSYQGATDGYTF
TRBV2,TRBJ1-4,CASRAGINEKLFF